A selection of T cell receptor beta chains follows, all from one sample in a study of blood T cell repertoires in COVID-19. Profiling relied on immunoSEQ multiplex PCR, and the TCRdb table lists in-frame clones only, not all of them. The sample holds over 200,000 clones, roughly 87% seen once. Material for sequencing was peripheral blood. These receptors all stem from a man between 40 and 49 years old with active or convalescent COVID-19. CDR3s include the opening cysteine and the closing phenylalanine or tryptophan. Fields, in order: V gene, clone size, J gene, D gene, CDR3 protein, CDR3 DNA. A D gene is named only where the DNA matches it firmly. Size tells how often a clone was seen (once, few, many) or the class of an expanded clone, and some rows leave it out.

TRBV5-1	NA	TRBJ1-2	TRBD1	CASSADREEGGYTF	TGCGCCAGCAGCGCAGACAGGGAAGAAGGTGGCTACACCTTC
TRBV18	once	TRBJ2-7	TRBD1	CASSLPGQDYEQYF	TGTGCCAGCTCACTCCCCGGACAGGACTACGAGCAGTACTTC
TRBV10-2	NA	TRBJ1-5	TRBD1	CASSLGQGQPQHF	TGCGCCAGCAGCCTAGGACAGGGGCAGCCCCAGCATTTT
TRBV5-4	few	TRBJ1-2	NA	CASSLRGQAYGYTF	TGTGCCAGCAGCTTACGAGGGCAGGCCTATGGCTACACCTTC
TRBV13	NA	TRBJ2-1	TRBD2	CASSLLGWRLAGASSYNEQFF	TGTGCCAGCAGCTTATTAGGTTGGAGACTAGCGGGCGCTAGCTCCTACAATGAGCAGTTCTTC
TRBV5-4	NA	TRBJ2-7	TRBD2	CASSQTSGRYEQYF	TGTGCCAGCAGCCAGACTAGCGGGAGGTACGAGCAGTACTTC
TRBV29-1	NA	TRBJ2-1	TRBD2	CSVRTSGDNEQFF	TGCAGCGTGCGGACTAGCGGCGACAATGAGCAGTTCTTC
TRBV6-5	NA	TRBJ1-3	NA	CASSTGTLSGNTIYF	TGTGCCAGCAGCACCGGGACACTCTCTGGAAACACCATATATTTT
TRBV2	NA	TRBJ2-3	NA	CASSVIGGGADTQYF	TGTGCCAGCAGTGTGATTGGGGGGGGCGCAGATACGCAGTATTTT
TRBV28	NA	TRBJ1-1	NA	CASVRMNTEAFF	TGTGCCAGCGTGCGGATGAACACTGAAGCTTTCTTT
TRBV15	NA	TRBJ2-1	TRBD2	CATSRPGPGLATNEQFF	TGTGCCACCAGCAGGCCGGGACCGGGACTAGCCACCAATGAGCAGTTCTTC